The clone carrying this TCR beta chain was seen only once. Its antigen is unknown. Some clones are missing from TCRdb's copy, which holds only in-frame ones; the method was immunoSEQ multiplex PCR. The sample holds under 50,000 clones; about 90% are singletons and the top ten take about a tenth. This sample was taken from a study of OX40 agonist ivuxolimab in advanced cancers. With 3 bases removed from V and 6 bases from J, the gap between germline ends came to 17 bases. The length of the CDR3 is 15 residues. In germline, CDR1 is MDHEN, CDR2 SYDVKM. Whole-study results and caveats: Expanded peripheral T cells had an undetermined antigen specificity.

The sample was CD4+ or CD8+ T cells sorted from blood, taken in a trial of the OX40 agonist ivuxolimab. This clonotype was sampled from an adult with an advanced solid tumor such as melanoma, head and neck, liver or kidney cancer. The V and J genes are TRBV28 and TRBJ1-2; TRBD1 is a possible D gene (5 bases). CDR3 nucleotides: TGTGCCAGCAGTTTCGTTAGGACACCGGCGGATGGCTACACCTTC. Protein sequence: CASSFVRTPADGYTF.